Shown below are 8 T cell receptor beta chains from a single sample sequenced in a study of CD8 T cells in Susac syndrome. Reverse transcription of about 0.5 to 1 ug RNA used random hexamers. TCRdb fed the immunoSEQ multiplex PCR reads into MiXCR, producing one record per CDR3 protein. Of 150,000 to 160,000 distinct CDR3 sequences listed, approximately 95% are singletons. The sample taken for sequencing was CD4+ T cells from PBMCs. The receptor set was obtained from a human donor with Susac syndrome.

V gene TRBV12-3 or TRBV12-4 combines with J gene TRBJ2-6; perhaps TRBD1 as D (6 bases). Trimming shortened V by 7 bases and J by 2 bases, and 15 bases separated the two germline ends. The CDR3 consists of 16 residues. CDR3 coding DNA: TGTGCCAGCACATCACAGGGAATCCCTGGGGCCAACGTCCTGACTTTC. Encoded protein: CASTSQGIPGANVLTF.

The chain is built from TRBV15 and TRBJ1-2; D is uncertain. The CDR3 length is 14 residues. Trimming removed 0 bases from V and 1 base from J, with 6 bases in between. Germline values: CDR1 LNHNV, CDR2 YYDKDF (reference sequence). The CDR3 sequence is CATSRDQFNYGYTF. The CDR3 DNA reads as TGTGCCACCAGCAGAGATCAGTTTAACTATGGCTACACCTTC.

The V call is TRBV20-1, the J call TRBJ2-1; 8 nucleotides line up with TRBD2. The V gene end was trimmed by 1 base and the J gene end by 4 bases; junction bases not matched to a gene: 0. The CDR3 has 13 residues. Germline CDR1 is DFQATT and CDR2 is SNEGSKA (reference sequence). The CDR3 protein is CSARGLAYNEQFF. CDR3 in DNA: TGCAGTGCTAGAGGACTAGCGTACAATGAGCAGTTCTTC.

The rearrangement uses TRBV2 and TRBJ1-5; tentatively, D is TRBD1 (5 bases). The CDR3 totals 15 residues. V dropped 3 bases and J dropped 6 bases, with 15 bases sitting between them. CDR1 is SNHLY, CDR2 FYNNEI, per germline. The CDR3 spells CASSEGRGGGQPQHF. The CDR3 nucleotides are TGTGCCAGCAGTGAGGGCCGGGGCGGGGGTCAGCCCCAGCATTTT.

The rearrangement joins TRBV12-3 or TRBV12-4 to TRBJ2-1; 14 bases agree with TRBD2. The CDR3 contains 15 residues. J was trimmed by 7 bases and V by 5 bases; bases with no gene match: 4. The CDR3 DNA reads TGTGCCAGCAGTCACCGACTAGCGGGGGGGAATGAGCAGTTCTTC. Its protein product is CASSHRLAGGNEQFF.

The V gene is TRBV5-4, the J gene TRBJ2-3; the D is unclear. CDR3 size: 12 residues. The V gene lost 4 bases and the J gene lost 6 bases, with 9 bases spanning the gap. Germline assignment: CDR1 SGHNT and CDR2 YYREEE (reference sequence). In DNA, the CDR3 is TGTGCCAGCAGCCCGGACGTGGATACGCAGTATTTT. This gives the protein CASSPDVDTQYF.

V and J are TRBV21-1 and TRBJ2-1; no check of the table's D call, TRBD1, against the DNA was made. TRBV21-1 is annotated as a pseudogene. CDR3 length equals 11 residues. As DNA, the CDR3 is TGTGCCAGCAGCAAACGACAGGTCCGGTTCTTC. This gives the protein CASSKRQVRFF.

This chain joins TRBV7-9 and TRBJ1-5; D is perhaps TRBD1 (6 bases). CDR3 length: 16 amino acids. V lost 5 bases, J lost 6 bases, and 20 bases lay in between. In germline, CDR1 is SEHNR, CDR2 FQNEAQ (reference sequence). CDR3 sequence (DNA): TGTGCCAGCAGCCCACAGGGATCGGGAGGGGTTCAGCCCCAGCATTTT. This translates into CASSPQGSGGVQPQHF.